This TCR beta chain was found in a study of shared clonotypes between healthy human individuals. As for the study in general: In total, the donors were a couple of women and a few men aged 18 to 49.

The germline V gene encodes CDR1 SGHTA and CDR2 FQGTGA. This CDR3 has 13 residues. The V and J ends lost 0 bases and 3 bases respectively, with 0 bases between them. The DNA input per sorted-subset replicate PCR was about 0.2 ug, corresponding to tens of thousands of T cell genomes. Original processing notes: Filtering differed, since immunoSEQ gave only junction sequences and no quality scores. Clones were read by immunoSEQ multiplex PCR, and TCRdb kept only the in-frame ones, dropping some. V, J and clone size were drawn from that table, and D and trimming were deduced from the DNA. Of approximately 1.1 million clones listed, 70% to 80% are singletons.

V gene TRBV7-3 combines with J gene TRBJ2-6, with D unclear. The sequenced sample consisted of memory CD4+ T cells from PBMCs. Subset specified: CD45RA-negative fraction. The origin of this receptor is a man aged 18 to 30 in good health. Some clones in this sample may be carry-over from other donors' samples. CDR3 in DNA: TGTGCCAGCAGCTTAACTGGGGCCAACGTCCTGACTTTC. Translation: CASSLTGANVLTF.